These T cell receptor beta chains were read from a single sample in a study of cytomegalovirus exposure and HLA in healthy donors. Using immunoSEQ multiplex PCR, the repertoire was profiled, and TCRdb retains in-frame clones only, with some absent. The sample lists 90,000 to 140,000 clones; about four fifths were seen once. Sequencing was carried out using PBMCs. These receptors originate from a man aged 25-45 years in good health and CMV-seronegative. Each CDR3 is given with its conserved first and last residue. The order of the fields is V gene, J gene, clone size, D gene, CDR3 DNA, CDR3 protein. D genes are given only for firm matches. A row's size may be missing; if present it is once, few, many or a size class.

V gene: TRBV4-3
J gene: TRBJ2-1
clone size: -
D gene: TRBD2
CDR3 DNA: TGCGCCAGCAGCCAAGATCCGAATAGCGGGGGGGCCAATGAGCAGTTCTTC
CDR3 protein: CASSQDPNSGGANEQFF

V gene: TRBV19
J gene: TRBJ1-5
clone size: -
D gene: TRBD1
CDR3 DNA: TGTGCCGGGGGACAGGGGAACAATCAGCCCCAGCATTTT
CDR3 protein: CAGGQGNNQPQHF

V gene: TRBV18
J gene: TRBJ2-7
clone size: -
D gene: -
CDR3 DNA: TGTGCCAGCTCTTTGTGGATGGGAGAAGGCTACGAGCAGTACTTC
CDR3 protein: CASSLWMGEGYEQYF

V gene: TRBV27
J gene: TRBJ2-1
clone size: -
D gene: TRBD2
CDR3 DNA: TGTGCCAGCAGTCCACTCTTTACTTATAGCGGGAGGTCGGACAATGAGCAGTTCTTC
CDR3 protein: CASSPLFTYSGRSDNEQFF

V gene: TRBV28
J gene: TRBJ2-1
clone size: -
D gene: -
CDR3 DNA: TGTGCCAGCAGCCTCGACAACTCCTACAATGAGCAGTTCTTC
CDR3 protein: CASSLDNSYNEQFF

V gene: TRBV7-3
J gene: TRBJ2-3
clone size: -
D gene: TRBD2
CDR3 DNA: TGTGCCAGCAGCAGTAGACTAGCGGGAGGGACAGATACGCAGTATTTT
CDR3 protein: CASSSRLAGGTDTQYF

V gene: TRBV7-6
J gene: TRBJ2-1
clone size: -
D gene: -
CDR3 DNA: TGTGCCAGCAGCTGGGGGGGCGTTAGTAATGAGCAGTTCTTC
CDR3 protein: CASSWGGVSNEQFF

V gene: TRBV5-1
J gene: TRBJ1-1
clone size: -
D gene: -
CDR3 DNA: TGCGCCAGCAGTCGTCGGGAGGGGAACACTGAAGCTTTCTTT
CDR3 protein: CASSRREGNTEAFF

V gene: TRBV5-1
J gene: TRBJ1-5
clone size: -
D gene: -
CDR3 DNA: TGCGCCAGCAGCTTGGGGCAGGAGGACCCCTATAGCAATCAGCCCCAGCATTTT
CDR3 protein: CASSLGQEDPYSNQPQHF

V gene: TRBV5-1
J gene: TRBJ2-3
clone size: once
D gene: TRBD2
CDR3 DNA: TGCGCCAGCACGGAACGACTAGCGGGGACCAGAGATACGCAGTATTTT
CDR3 protein: CASTERLAGTRDTQYF

V gene: TRBV7-9
J gene: TRBJ1-1
clone size: few
D gene: -
CDR3 DNA: TGTGCCAGCAGCCTAAGGCAGGTCAGCCCTGAAGCTTTCTTT
CDR3 protein: CASSLRQVSPEAFF

V gene: TRBV7-3
J gene: TRBJ2-1
clone size: once
D gene: TRBD2
CDR3 DNA: TGTGCCAGCAGTAAGGGCCTAGCGGGAGTTAGTGAGCAGTTCTTC
CDR3 protein: CASSKGLAGVSEQFF

V gene: TRBV4-3
J gene: TRBJ1-5
clone size: -
D gene: -
CDR3 DNA: TGCGCCAGCAGCTTGAGGGTAAACGATCAGCCCCAGCATTTT
CDR3 protein: CASSLRVNDQPQHF

V gene: TRBV4-1
J gene: TRBJ2-5
clone size: -
D gene: TRBD2
CDR3 DNA: TGCGCCAGCAGCCAAGATTTACAGGCTAGCGGCTTCCAAGAGACCCAGTACTTC
CDR3 protein: CASSQDLQASGFQETQYF

V gene: TRBV5-1
J gene: TRBJ2-1
clone size: once
D gene: TRBD1
CDR3 DNA: TGCGCCAGCAGCCGAACGGGACAGGGTTACTACAATGAGCAGTTCTTC
CDR3 protein: CASSRTGQGYYNEQFF

V gene: TRBV6-1
J gene: TRBJ2-7
clone size: -
D gene: -
CDR3 DNA: TGTGCCAGCAGCGCTGCGGGGCGCTCCTACGAGCAGTACTTC
CDR3 protein: CASSAAGRSYEQYF

V gene: TRBV7-2
J gene: TRBJ2-1
clone size: -
D gene: TRBD1
CDR3 DNA: TGTGCCAGCAGCTTAGGAAGGGGGACAGATGAGCAGTTCTTC
CDR3 protein: CASSLGRGTDEQFF

V gene: TRBV6-5
J gene: TRBJ1-4
clone size: -
D gene: TRBD1
CDR3 DNA: TGTGCCAGCAGTCCCAGGGGGCCTAACGAAAAACTGTTTTTT
CDR3 protein: CASSPRGPNEKLFF

V gene: TRBV7-6
J gene: TRBJ2-1
clone size: few
D gene: -
CDR3 DNA: TGTGCCAGCAGCTTCAAAGGCGACAGGCAGGGGTACAATGAGCAGTTCTTC
CDR3 protein: CASSFKGDRQGYNEQFF

V gene: TRBV9
J gene: TRBJ1-2
clone size: -
D gene: -
CDR3 DNA: TGTGCCAGCAGCGTAGGTGCGGTGGGCTACACCTTC
CDR3 protein: CASSVGAVGYTF

V gene: TRBV5-4
J gene: TRBJ2-7
clone size: -
D gene: -
CDR3 DNA: TGTGCCAGCAGCCCCTCGGGAGCGATGGCGGACGAGCAGTACTTC
CDR3 protein: CASSPSGAMADEQYF

V gene: TRBV5-6
J gene: TRBJ2-7
clone size: many
D gene: TRBD1
CDR3 DNA: TGTGCCAGCAGCTTGGGACAGGGGCGGTACGAGCAGTACTTC
CDR3 protein: CASSLGQGRYEQYF

V gene: TRBV5-1
J gene: TRBJ1-1
clone size: -
D gene: TRBD1
CDR3 DNA: TGCGCCAGTGGGCCGGGACAGGGGAGGTATGGCACTGAAGCTTTCTTT
CDR3 protein: CASGPGQGRYGTEAFF

V gene: TRBV4-3
J gene: TRBJ1-1
clone size: few
D gene: -
CDR3 DNA: TGCGCCAGCAGCCAAGACGGGAGTACCACTGAAGCTTTCTTT
CDR3 protein: CASSQDGSTTEAFF

V gene: TRBV28
J gene: TRBJ1-5
clone size: -
D gene: TRBD1
CDR3 DNA: TGTGCCAGCAGGACCGGACAGGGGAATCAGCCCCAGCATTTT
CDR3 protein: CASRTGQGNQPQHF

V gene: TRBV10-3
J gene: TRBJ1-5
clone size: -
D gene: TRBD1
CDR3 DNA: TGTGCCATCAGTGAGACAGGGGAACAGCCCCAGCATTTT
CDR3 protein: CAISETGEQPQHF

V gene: TRBV5-8
J gene: TRBJ1-1
clone size: -
D gene: -
CDR3 DNA: TGTGCCAGCAGCTTGAACAGGGACACTGAAGCTTTCTTT
CDR3 protein: CASSLNRDTEAFF

V gene: TRBV5-1
J gene: TRBJ1-4
clone size: few
D gene: -
CDR3 DNA: TGCGCCAGCAGCTTTGGAGCCACTGAGGGTGAAAAACTGTTTTTT
CDR3 protein: CASSFGATEGEKLFF

V gene: TRBV7-3
J gene: TRBJ2-1
clone size: few
D gene: -
CDR3 DNA: TGTGCCAGCAGCCGAAATCAAAGAGGGGAGCAGTTCTTC
CDR3 protein: CASSRNQRGEQFF

V gene: TRBV4-1
J gene: TRBJ2-1
clone size: -
D gene: TRBD2
CDR3 DNA: TGCGCCAGCAGCCAAGATGTAGCTAGCGGGACCTTAATTGAGCAGTTCTTC
CDR3 protein: CASSQDVASGTLIEQFF

V gene: TRBV2
J gene: TRBJ1-2
clone size: -
D gene: TRBD1
CDR3 DNA: TGTGCCAGGGGACCGGGACAGGGGGCTGGCTATGGCTACACCTTC
CDR3 protein: CARGPGQGAGYGYTF

V gene: TRBV29-1
J gene: TRBJ2-1
clone size: once
D gene: -
CDR3 DNA: TGCAGCGGCGGACTAATGTACAATGAGCAGTTCTTC
CDR3 protein: CSGGLMYNEQFF

V gene: TRBV27
J gene: TRBJ1-5
clone size: -
D gene: -
CDR3 DNA: TGTGCCAGCAGTATCCGGGACACCGACCAGCCCCAGCATTTT
CDR3 protein: CASSIRDTDQPQHF

V gene: TRBV10-3
J gene: TRBJ1-2
clone size: -
D gene: -
CDR3 DNA: TGTGCCATCAGTGACCCCAATCCACCGACAGCCTATGGCTACACCTTC
CDR3 protein: CAISDPNPPTAYGYTF

V gene: TRBV7-9
J gene: TRBJ1-2
clone size: -
D gene: -
CDR3 DNA: TGTGCCAGCAGCTTAGACAGGGTCGATGGCTACACCTTC
CDR3 protein: CASSLDRVDGYTF

V gene: TRBV7-6
J gene: TRBJ1-2
clone size: -
D gene: TRBD1
CDR3 DNA: TGTGCCAGCAGCTTGGGCAGGGACAGGGGTGGCTACACCTTC
CDR3 protein: CASSLGRDRGGYTF

V gene: TRBV2
J gene: TRBJ2-3
clone size: -
D gene: -
CDR3 DNA: TGTGCCAGCAGCCCTCGAGATACGCAGTATTTT
CDR3 protein: CASSPRDTQYF

V gene: TRBV7-9
J gene: TRBJ2-7
clone size: -
D gene: -
CDR3 DNA: TGTGCCAGCAGCTTATTGGCACAGGCTACGAAGCAGTACTTC
CDR3 protein: CASSLLAQATKQYF

V gene: TRBV28
J gene: TRBJ1-1
clone size: few
D gene: -
CDR3 DNA: TGTGCCAGCAGTTTAGGGCGTCTCCCCACTGAAGCTTTCTTT
CDR3 protein: CASSLGRLPTEAFF

V gene: TRBV4-3
J gene: TRBJ2-7
clone size: few
D gene: -
CDR3 DNA: TGCGCCAGCAGCCAAGATAGGTTATCGGCTAGCTCCTACGAGCAGTACTTC
CDR3 protein: CASSQDRLSASSYEQYF

V gene: TRBV5-1
J gene: TRBJ2-1
clone size: once
D gene: TRBD1
CDR3 DNA: TGCGCCAGCAGCACCCCCGGGACAGTTGTCAATATGAGCTCCTACAATGAGCAGTTCTTC
CDR3 protein: CASSTPGTVVNMSSYNEQFF

V gene: TRBV10-1
J gene: TRBJ1-2
clone size: once
D gene: -
CDR3 DNA: TGCGCCAGCAGTGAGAACAGGTTCAGCTATGGCTACACCTTC
CDR3 protein: CASSENRFSYGYTF

V gene: TRBV5-1
J gene: TRBJ2-1
clone size: -
D gene: -
CDR3 DNA: TGCGCCAGCAGCTTGGAGGCGGGCGCCTACAATGAGCAGTTCTTC
CDR3 protein: CASSLEAGAYNEQFF

V gene: TRBV5-4
J gene: TRBJ2-1
clone size: few
D gene: TRBD2
CDR3 DNA: TGTGCCAGCAGATGGTATGGGGGGGTCTACAATGAGCAGTTCTTC
CDR3 protein: CASRWYGGVYNEQFF

V gene: TRBV10-2
J gene: TRBJ2-1
clone size: -
D gene: TRBD2
CDR3 DNA: TGCGCCAGCAGCATAGCGGGTCAAACCTACAATGAGCAGTTCTTC
CDR3 protein: CASSIAGQTYNEQFF

V gene: TRBV7-6
J gene: TRBJ2-5
clone size: -
D gene: -
CDR3 DNA: TGTGCCAGCAGCTTAGTAGATTCAGAGACCCAGTACTTC
CDR3 protein: CASSLVDSETQYF

V gene: TRBV19
J gene: TRBJ1-2
clone size: -
D gene: -
CDR3 DNA: TGTGCCAGTAGTATAGAGGGCGGGGGCTACACCTTC
CDR3 protein: CASSIEGGGYTF

V gene: TRBV13
J gene: TRBJ1-3
clone size: -
D gene: TRBD1
CDR3 DNA: TGTGCCAGCAGCTTGACAGGGACTGGAAACACCATATATTTT
CDR3 protein: CASSLTGTGNTIYF

V gene: TRBV13
J gene: TRBJ1-3
clone size: -
D gene: -
CDR3 DNA: TGTGCCAGCAGCTTCTGGGCCCCGAATCCCCCATCTGGAAACACCATATATTTT
CDR3 protein: CASSFWAPNPPSGNTIYF

V gene: TRBV30
J gene: TRBJ2-3
clone size: -
D gene: -
CDR3 DNA: TGTGCCTGGAGTCGCGGCAGCACAGATACGCAGTATTTT
CDR3 protein: CAWSRGSTDTQYF